A selection of T cell receptor beta chains follows, all from one sample in a study of pediatric ulcerative colitis. Libraries were prepared by immunoSEQ multiplex PCR; TCRdb keeps only in-frame clonotypes and omits some of them. Of about 35,000 clones in the sample, 80% to 85% are singletons; the top ten hold 0.8% to 1.1%. Sequencing was carried out using gut tissue. All receptors come from a boy younger than 18 with mild ulcerative colitis. Each CDR3 is given with its conserved first and last residue. Each record gives: CDR3 length, D gene, V gene, J gene, clone size, CDR3 protein, CDR3 DNA. D genes are given only for firm matches. Part of the rows lack a size; the others show once, few, many or a class for expanded clones.

length: 11; D: .; V: TRBV5-1; J: TRBJ1-2; size: .; CDR3: CASSLGYGYTF; DNA: TGCGCCAGCAGCTTGGGATATGGCTACACCTTC
length: 17; D: TRBD2; V: TRBV5-6; J: TRBJ2-1; size: .; CDR3: CASSPPTLAGGQGEQFF; DNA: TGTGCCAGCAGCCCTCCCACTTTAGCGGGGGGGCAGGGTGAGCAGTTCTTC
length: 13; D: TRBD2; V: TRBV2; J: TRBJ2-5; size: .; CDR3: CAITTPGGETQYF; DNA: TGTGCCATCACAACACCGGGGGGAGAGACCCAGTACTTC
length: 15; D: .; V: TRBV29-1; J: TRBJ2-7; size: .; CDR3: CSALYPTKEYYEQYF; DNA: TGCAGCGCTCTGTATCCTACTAAGGAATATTACGAGCAGTACTTC
length: 15; D: TRBD1; V: TRBV6-5; J: TRBJ1-1; size: .; CDR3: CASRPTGGLDTEAFF; DNA: TGTGCCAGCAGACCCACAGGGGGCCTCGACACTGAAGCTTTCTTT
length: 13; D: .; V: TRBV30; J: TRBJ1-6; size: .; CDR3: CAWAPGFNSPLHF; DNA: TGTGCCTGGGCTCCAGGGTTTAATTCACCCCTCCACTTT
length: 15; D: TRBD2; V: TRBV18; J: TRBJ2-7; size: .; CDR3: CASSPGLAGEDEQYF; DNA: TGTGCCAGCTCACCGGGACTAGCGGGGGAAGACGAGCAGTACTTC
length: 15; D: .; V: TRBV7-6; J: TRBJ1-3; size: .; CDR3: CASSFRLSAGNTIYF; DNA: TGTGCCAGCAGCTTTCGATTATCCGCTGGAAACACCATATATTTT
length: 16; D: .; V: TRBV7-9; J: TRBJ2-2; size: .; CDR3: CASSPQGGLVVGELFF; DNA: TGTGCCAGCAGCCCCCAGGGGGGCCTCGTCGTGGGGGAGCTGTTTTTT
length: 20; D: TRBD1; V: TRBV4-1; J: TRBJ1-5; size: .; CDR3: CASSQQGQGAIAYSNQPQHF; DNA: TGCGCCAGCAGCCAACAGGGACAGGGGGCGATCGCCTATAGCAATCAGCCCCAGCATTTT
length: 14; D: .; V: TRBV18; J: TRBJ1-1; size: .; CDR3: CASSPLQGNTEAFF; DNA: TGTGCCAGCTCACCATTACAGGGAAACACTGAAGCTTTCTTT
length: 16; D: .; V: TRBV5-4; J: TRBJ2-1; size: .; CDR3: CASSRDSTTSYNEQFF; DNA: TGTGCCAGCAGCCGTGACTCTACAACTTCCTACAATGAGCAGTTCTTC
length: 13; D: TRBD1; V: TRBV11-3; J: TRBJ2-5; size: .; CDR3: CASSFPGGETQYF; DNA: TGTGCCAGCAGCTTCCCAGGGGGCGAGACCCAGTACTTC
length: 15; D: .; V: TRBV30; J: TRBJ2-5; size: .; CDR3: CAWSVLYVLPETQYF; DNA: TGTGCCTGGAGTGTACTCTATGTGTTGCCAGAGACCCAGTACTTC
length: 19; D: .; V: TRBV9; J: TRBJ2-5; size: .; CDR3: CASSPRSEGSWVVQETQYF; DNA: TGTGCCAGCAGCCCCCGTAGTGAGGGATCGTGGGTTGTGCAAGAGACCCAGTACTTC
length: 15; D: .; V: TRBV7-9; J: TRBJ1-2; size: .; CDR3: CASSLEHAPSYGYTF; DNA: TGTGCCAGCAGCTTAGAACATGCGCCTAGTTATGGCTACACCTTC
length: 14; D: .; V: TRBV5-1; J: TRBJ1-1; size: .; CDR3: CASSIGSGGTEAFF; DNA: TGCGCCAGCAGCATAGGTTCAGGTGGCACTGAAGCTTTCTTT
length: 14; D: .; V: TRBV7-2; J: TRBJ2-1; size: .; CDR3: CASSLYLSNNEQFF; DNA: TGTGCCAGCAGCTTGTATTTGAGTAACAATGAGCAGTTCTTC
length: 18; D: .; V: TRBV4-1; J: TRBJ2-7; size: .; CDR3: CASSQVIRREPSSYEQYF; DNA: TGCGCCAGCAGCCAAGTGATCCGTCGGGAACCAAGCTCCTACGAGCAGTACTTC
length: 15; D: .; V: TRBV14; J: TRBJ2-2; size: .; CDR3: CASSQVGQETGELFF; DNA: TGTGCCAGCAGCCAAGTGGGACAAGAAACCGGGGAGCTGTTTTTT
length: 13; D: .; V: TRBV30; J: TRBJ1-1; size: .; CDR3: CAWSRQVNTEAFF; DNA: TGTGCCTGGAGCCGACAGGTCAACACTGAAGCTTTCTTT
length: 15; D: .; V: TRBV5-1; J: TRBJ2-3; size: few; CDR3: CASSLPRRGSDTQYF; DNA: TGCGCCAGCAGCCTGCCCCGGCGTGGGTCAGATACGCAGTATTTT
length: 16; D: TRBD1; V: TRBV6-5; J: TRBJ1-2; size: .; CDR3: CASSLWTGYANYGYTF; DNA: TGTGCCAGCAGTTTGTGGACAGGGTATGCTAACTATGGCTACACCTTC
length: 17; D: .; V: TRBV5-1; J: TRBJ1-1; size: once; CDR3: CASSLTLRRYLDTEAFF; DNA: TGCGCCAGCAGCTTGACCCTTAGACGGTACTTGGACACTGAAGCTTTCTTT
length: 15; D: .; V: TRBV5-1; J: TRBJ2-6; size: .; CDR3: CASKVGTNGANVLTF; DNA: TGCGCCAGCAAGGTAGGGACGAACGGGGCCAACGTCCTGACTTTC
length: 14; D: TRBD2; V: TRBV7-2; J: TRBJ2-7; size: .; CDR3: CASSTGLGLYEQYF; DNA: TGTGCCAGCAGCACCGGACTAGGCCTCTACGAGCAGTACTTC
length: 15; D: TRBD1; V: TRBV5-1; J: TRBJ2-2; size: .; CDR3: CASSLPRGTTGELFF; DNA: TGCGCCAGCAGCTTGCCCAGGGGGACCACCGGGGAGCTGTTTTTT
length: 14; D: .; V: TRBV19; J: TRBJ2-2; size: .; CDR3: CASSLSRGAGELFF; DNA: TGTGCCAGTAGCCTATCGAGGGGGGCCGGGGAGCTGTTTTTT
length: 17; D: .; V: TRBV11-2; J: TRBJ2-2; size: once; CDR3: CASSLEGQGASTGELFF; DNA: TGTGCCAGCAGCTTAGAGGGGCAGGGCGCGAGTACCGGGGAGCTGTTTTTT
length: 14; D: TRBD1; V: TRBV7-9; J: TRBJ1-1; size: .; CDR3: CASSPGTANTEAFF; DNA: TGTGCCAGCAGCCCCGGGACAGCGAACACTGAAGCTTTCTTT
length: 11; D: .; V: TRBV29-1; J: TRBJ1-1; size: .; CDR3: CSVHTLQEAFF; DNA: TGCAGCGTCCACACCCTACAGGAAGCTTTCTTT
length: 13; D: TRBD1; V: TRBV2; J: TRBJ1-2; size: .; CDR3: CASSGTGGYGYTF; DNA: TGTGCCAGCAGTGGCACAGGGGGCTATGGCTACACCTTC
length: 17; D: .; V: TRBV13; J: TRBJ1-2; size: few; CDR3: CASSLSGGLTPNYGYTF; DNA: TGTGCCAGCAGCTTATCGGGTGGACTCACACCCAACTATGGCTACACCTTC
length: 16; D: .; V: TRBV7-8; J: TRBJ1-2; size: .; CDR3: CASSFMEPRTAYGYTF; DNA: TGTGCCAGCAGCTTCATGGAACCTAGGACAGCCTATGGCTACACCTTC
length: 14; D: .; V: TRBV6-1; J: TRBJ1-3; size: .; CDR3: CASSERTARNTIYF; DNA: TGTGCCAGCAGTGAGAGGACAGCTCGAAACACCATATATTTT
length: 16; D: .; V: TRBV7-2; J: TRBJ1-5; size: .; CDR3: CASSRVSGYSNQPQHF; DNA: TGTGCCAGCAGCCGCGTTTCGGGGTATAGCAATCAGCCCCAGCATTTT
length: 15; D: .; V: TRBV15; J: TRBJ1-1; size: .; CDR3: CATSRDSGLNTEAFF; DNA: TGTGCCACCAGCAGAGATTCCGGTTTGAACACTGAAGCTTTCTTT
length: 13; D: .; V: TRBV4-2; J: TRBJ2-3; size: .; CDR3: CASSQNQGYTQYF; DNA: TGTGCCAGCAGCCAAAACCAGGGTTATACGCAGTATTTT
length: 15; D: .; V: TRBV5-4; J: TRBJ1-1; size: .; CDR3: CASSLGRTWDGEAFF; DNA: TGTGCCAGCAGCTTGGGGAGGACATGGGACGGTGAAGCTTTCTTT
length: 16; D: TRBD1; V: TRBV27; J: TRBJ2-5; size: .; CDR3: CASILPGQGAGETQYF; DNA: TGTGCCAGCATTCTACCGGGACAGGGGGCGGGAGAGACCCAGTACTTC
length: 14; D: .; V: TRBV21-1; J: TRBJ1-5; size: .; CDR3: CASSTWGGNQPQHF; DNA: TGTGCCAGCAGCACCTGGGGGGGCAATCAGCCCCAGCATTTT
length: 12; D: .; V: TRBV27; J: TRBJ2-5; size: few; CDR3: CASTPWIVDQYF; DNA: TGTGCCAGCACCCCTTGGATTGTTGACCAGTACTTC
length: 17; D: TRBD2; V: TRBV15; J: TRBJ2-1; size: .; CDR3: CATSRYYSGGVTSEQFF; DNA: TGTGCCACCAGCCGCTATTATAGCGGGGGGGTAACGAGTGAGCAGTTCTTC
length: 14; D: TRBD1; V: TRBV15; J: TRBJ2-1; size: .; CDR3: CATSRDRGEDEQFF; DNA: TGTGCCACCAGTAGGGACAGGGGGGAGGATGAGCAGTTCTTC
length: 15; D: .; V: TRBV19; J: TRBJ1-6; size: few; CDR3: CASSILSINNSPLHF; DNA: TGTGCCAGTAGTATTTTGTCCATCAATAATTCACCCCTCCACTTT
length: 15; D: .; V: TRBV5-1; J: TRBJ2-5; size: .; CDR3: CASSLFLMGEETQYF; DNA: TGCGCCAGCAGCTTGTTTTTGATGGGTGAGGAGACCCAGTACTTC
length: 14; D: TRBD1; V: TRBV29-1; J: TRBJ1-2; size: .; CDR3: CSVGQGLTDYGYTF; DNA: TGCAGCGTGGGACAGGGATTGACGGACTATGGCTACACCTTC
length: 13; D: .; V: TRBV4-2; J: TRBJ1-3; size: few; CDR3: CASSQVERHTIYF; DNA: TGTGCCAGCAGCCAAGTAGAGCGGCACACCATATATTTT
length: 17; D: .; V: TRBV19; J: TRBJ1-6; size: .; CDR3: CASSRVQESSYNSPLHF; DNA: TGTGCCAGTAGTCGGGTGCAGGAAAGCTCCTATAATTCACCCCTCCACTTT
length: 13; D: .; V: TRBV30; J: TRBJ1-2; size: .; CDR3: CAWSVKGQEGYTF; DNA: TGTGCCTGGAGTGTAAAGGGGCAGGAGGGCTACACCTTC
length: 14; D: .; V: TRBV5-1; J: TRBJ2-3; size: .; CDR3: CASSVQGTEGTQYF; DNA: TGCGCCAGCAGCGTACAGGGGACGGAGGGTACGCAGTATTTT
length: 15; D: .; V: TRBV7-8; J: TRBJ1-5; size: .; CDR3: CASSLAPGAGQPQHF; DNA: TGTGCCAGCAGCCTAGCCCCGGGAGCGGGTCAGCCCCAGCATTTT
length: 13; D: TRBD1; V: TRBV19; J: TRBJ1-2; size: few; CDR3: CASSIGTGYGYTF; DNA: TGTGCCAGTAGTATAGGGACAGGGTATGGCTACACCTTC
length: 12; D: .; V: TRBV7-9; J: TRBJ2-5; size: .; CDR3: CASSLNRETQYF; DNA: TGTGCCAGCAGCTTAAACAGGGAGACCCAGTACTTC
length: 14; D: .; V: TRBV9; J: TRBJ1-3; size: few; CDR3: CASSVVDSGNTIYF; DNA: TGTGCCAGCAGCGTAGTGGACTCTGGAAACACCATATATTTT
length: 16; D: .; V: TRBV5-1; J: TRBJ1-1; size: .; CDR3: CASSLEGGRMNTEAFF; DNA: TGCGCCAGCAGCTTGGAGGGTGGACGGATGAACACTGAAGCTTTCTTT
length: 15; D: .; V: TRBV5-4; J: TRBJ2-7; size: .; CDR3: CASSSFETAAVGQYF; DNA: TGTGCCAGCAGCTCTTTTGAGACAGCGGCCGTGGGGCAGTACTTC
length: 15; D: TRBD2; V: TRBV27; J: TRBJ2-7; size: once; CDR3: CASRLTSGGVYEQYF; DNA: TGTGCCAGCAGATTGACTAGCGGGGGGGTCTACGAGCAGTACTTC
length: 12; D: .; V: TRBV30; J: TRBJ2-3; size: .; CDR3: CAWTEVTDTQYF; DNA: TGTGCCTGGACGGAGGTTACAGATACGCAGTATTTT
length: 14; D: TRBD1; V: TRBV5-6; J: TRBJ1-2; size: .; CDR3: CASSTDRGREGYTF; DNA: TGTGCCAGCAGCACTGACAGGGGGCGCGAAGGCTACACCTTC